This T cell receptor beta chain was observed in a study of blood T cell repertoires in COVID-19. Overall study: Both acute and convalescent COVID-19 samples were obtained from the United States, Italy and Spain. Sources were T cells, B-cell-depleted T cells, or PBMCs; the material itself was cDNA or gDNA.

In the authors' methods: The assay estimated nucleated cells by amplifying reference gene primers. This table comes from immunoSEQ multiplex PCR, and its TCRdb copy is limited to in-frame clones, with some not included. The V and J calls and the clone size are those of that table, but D and trimming were determined from the DNA. The data hold tens of thousands of clones, with more than 75% observed a single time. Trimming stripped 4 bases from V and 1 base from J, with 10 bases between. Germline values: CDR1 MNHEY, CDR2 SMNVEV (reference sequence). The CDR3 has 14 amino acids. Sequencing input: peripheral blood. The V and J genes are TRBV27 and TRBJ2-5, with D unclear. This clonotype originated in a woman aged 60-75 years with acute or convalescent COVID-19. Here the CDR3 reads CASSSLMRQETQYF. The CDR3 DNA sequence: TGTGCCAGCAGTTCACTGATGCGCCAAGAGACCCAGTACTTC.